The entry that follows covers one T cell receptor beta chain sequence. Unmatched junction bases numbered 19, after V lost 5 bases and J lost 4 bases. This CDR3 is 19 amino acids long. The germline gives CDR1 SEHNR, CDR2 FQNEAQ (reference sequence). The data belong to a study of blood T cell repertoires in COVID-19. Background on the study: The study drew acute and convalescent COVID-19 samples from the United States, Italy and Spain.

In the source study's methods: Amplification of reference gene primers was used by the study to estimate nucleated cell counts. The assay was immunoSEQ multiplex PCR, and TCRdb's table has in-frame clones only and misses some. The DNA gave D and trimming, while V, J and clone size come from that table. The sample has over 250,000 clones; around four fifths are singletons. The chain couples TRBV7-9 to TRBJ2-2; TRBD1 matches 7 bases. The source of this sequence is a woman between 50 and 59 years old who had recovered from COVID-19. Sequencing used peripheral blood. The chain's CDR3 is CASSRTIGTVGPPTGELFF. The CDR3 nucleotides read TGTGCCAGCAGCCGCACCATCGGGACAGTGGGGCCACCCACCGGGGAGCTGTTTTTT.